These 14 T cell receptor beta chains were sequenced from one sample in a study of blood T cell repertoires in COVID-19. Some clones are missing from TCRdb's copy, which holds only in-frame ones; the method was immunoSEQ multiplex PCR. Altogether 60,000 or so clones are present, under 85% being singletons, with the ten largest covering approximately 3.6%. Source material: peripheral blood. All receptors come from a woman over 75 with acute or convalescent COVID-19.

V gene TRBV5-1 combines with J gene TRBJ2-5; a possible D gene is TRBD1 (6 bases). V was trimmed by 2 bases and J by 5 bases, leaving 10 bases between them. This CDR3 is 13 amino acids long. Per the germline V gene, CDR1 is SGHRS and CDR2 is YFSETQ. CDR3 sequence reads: CASSLQGRETQYF. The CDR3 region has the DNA TGCGCCAGCAGCTTACAGGGTCGGGAGACCCAGTACTTC.

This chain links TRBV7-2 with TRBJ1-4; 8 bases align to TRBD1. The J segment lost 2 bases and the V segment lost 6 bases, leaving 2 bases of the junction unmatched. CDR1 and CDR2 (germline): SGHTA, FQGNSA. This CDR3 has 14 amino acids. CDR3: CASSPGGTNEKLFF. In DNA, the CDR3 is TGTGCCAGCAGTCCAGGGGGCACTAATGAAAAACTGTTTTTT.

The CDR3 protein is CASSPPKRTTLGYEQYF. The CDR3, as DNA: TGTGCCAGCTCACCCCCCAAGCGTACGACTCTGGGCTACGAGCAGTACTTC. V is TRBV18 and J is TRBJ2-7; D not resolved. CDR1 and CDR2 (germline): KGHSH, LQKENI. This CDR3 region has 17 residues. Deletions cut 3 bases from V and 3 bases from J, with 21 bases between.

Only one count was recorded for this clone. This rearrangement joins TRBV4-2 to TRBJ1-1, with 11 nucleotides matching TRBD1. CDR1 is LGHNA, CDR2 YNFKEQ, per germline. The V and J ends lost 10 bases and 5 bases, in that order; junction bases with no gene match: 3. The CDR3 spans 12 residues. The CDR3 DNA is TGTGCCATCGGGACAGGGGGGACTGAAGCTTTCTTT. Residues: CAIGTGGTEAFF.

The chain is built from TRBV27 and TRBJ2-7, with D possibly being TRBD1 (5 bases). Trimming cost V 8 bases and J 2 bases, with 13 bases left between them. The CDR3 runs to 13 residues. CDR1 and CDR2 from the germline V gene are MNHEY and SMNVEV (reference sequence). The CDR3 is CASGKGVPYEQYF. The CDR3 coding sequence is TGTGCCAGCGGAAAAGGGGTTCCCTACGAGCAGTACTTC.

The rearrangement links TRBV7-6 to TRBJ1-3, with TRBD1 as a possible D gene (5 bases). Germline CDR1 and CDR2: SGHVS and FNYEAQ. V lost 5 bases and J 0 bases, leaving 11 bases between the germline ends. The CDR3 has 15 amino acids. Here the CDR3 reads CASSTDRGSGNTIYF. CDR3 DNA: TGTGCCAGCAGCACCGACAGAGGCTCTGGAAACACCATATATTTT.

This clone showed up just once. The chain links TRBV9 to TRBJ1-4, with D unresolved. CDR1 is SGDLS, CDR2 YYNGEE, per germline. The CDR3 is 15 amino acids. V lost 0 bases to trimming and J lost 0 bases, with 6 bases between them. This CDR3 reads CASSVGVATNEKLFF. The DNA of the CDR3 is TGTGCCAGCAGCGTAGGAGTTGCAACTAATGAAAAACTGTTTTTT. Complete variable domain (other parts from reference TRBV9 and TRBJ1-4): DSGVTQTPKHLITATGQRVTLRCSPRSGDLSVYWYQQSLDQGLQFLIQYYNGEERAKGNILERFSAQQFPDLHSELNLSSLELGDSALYFCASSVGVATNEKLFFGSGTQLSVL.

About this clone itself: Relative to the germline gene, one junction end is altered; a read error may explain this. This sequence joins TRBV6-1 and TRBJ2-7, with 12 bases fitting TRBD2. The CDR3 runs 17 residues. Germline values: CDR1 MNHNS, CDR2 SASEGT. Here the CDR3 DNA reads TGTGCCAGCAGGGAAGGGAGGCTAGCGGGAGGGGGGGCCGAGCAGTACTTC. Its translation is CASREGRLAGGGAEQYF.

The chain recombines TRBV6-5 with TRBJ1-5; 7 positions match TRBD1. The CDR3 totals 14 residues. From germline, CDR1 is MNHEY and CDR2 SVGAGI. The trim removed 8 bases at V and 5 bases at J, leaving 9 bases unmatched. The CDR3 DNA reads TGTGCCAGCGAACGGGACAGCTACTATCAGCCCCAGCATTTT. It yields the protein CASERDSYYQPQHF.

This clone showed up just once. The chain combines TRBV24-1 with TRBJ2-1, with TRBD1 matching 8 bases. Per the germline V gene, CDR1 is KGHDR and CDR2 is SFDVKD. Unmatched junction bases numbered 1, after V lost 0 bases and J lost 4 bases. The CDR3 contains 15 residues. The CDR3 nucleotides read TGTGCCACCAGTGATTTGCAGGGGGCGTACAATGAGCAGTTCTTC. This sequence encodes CATSDLQGAYNEQFF.

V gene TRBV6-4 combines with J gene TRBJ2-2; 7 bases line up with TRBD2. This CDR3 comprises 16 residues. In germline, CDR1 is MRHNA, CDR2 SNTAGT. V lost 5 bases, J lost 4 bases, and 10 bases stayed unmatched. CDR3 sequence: CASSQGTGRTTGELFF. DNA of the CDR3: TGTGCCAGCAGTCAAGGCACCGGGAGGACCACCGGGGAGCTGTTTTTT.

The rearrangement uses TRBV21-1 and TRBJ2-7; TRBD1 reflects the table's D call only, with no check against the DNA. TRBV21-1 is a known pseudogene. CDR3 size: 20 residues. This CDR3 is CASSTLKVSGILARPYEQYF. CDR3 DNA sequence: TGTGCCAGCAGCACGCTAAAGGTGTCAGGGATACTGGCGAGGCCCTACGAGCAGTACTTC.

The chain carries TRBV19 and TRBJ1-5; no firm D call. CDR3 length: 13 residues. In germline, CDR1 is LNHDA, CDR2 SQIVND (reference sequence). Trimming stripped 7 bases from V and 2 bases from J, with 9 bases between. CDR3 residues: CASKREGNQPQHF. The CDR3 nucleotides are TGTGCCAGTAAACGGGAGGGCAATCAGCCCCAGCATTTT.

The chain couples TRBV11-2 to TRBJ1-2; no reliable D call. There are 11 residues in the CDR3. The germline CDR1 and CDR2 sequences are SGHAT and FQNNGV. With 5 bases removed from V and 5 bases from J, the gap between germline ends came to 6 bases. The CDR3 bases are TGTGCCAGCAGCCAGGTGTATGGCTACACCTTC. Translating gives CASSQVYGYTF. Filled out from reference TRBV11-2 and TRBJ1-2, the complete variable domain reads EAGVAQSPRYKIIEKRQSVAFWCNPISGHATLYWYQQILGQGPKLLIQFQNNGVVDDSQLPKDRFSAERLKGVDSTLKIQPAKLEDSAVYLCASSQVYGYTFGSGTRLTVV.